The 14 T cell receptor beta chains presented below share a single source sample, sequenced in a study of blood T cell repertoires in COVID-19 (dated by TCRdb to the early 2020s). Library creation used the immunoSEQ multiplex PCR assay. TCRdb limited this immuneACCESS table to in-frame rearrangements with V and J called. A share of clones is missing; checked studies link under half to unresolved V genes, and the rest is unexplained. The sample includes 200,000 to 250,000 clones, with about 83% observed a single time. In total, the top ten clones hold about 4.8% of the sample. The specimen sequenced was PBMCs or T cells enriched from blood (not recorded which). The receptors derive from a woman between 50 and 59 years old who had been exposed to COVID-19.

In this sample, this clone turned up many times. This chain links TRBV30 with TRBJ1-2; no definite D call. Deletions cut 2 bases from V and 7 bases from J, with 11 bases between. Germline CDR1 and CDR2: GTSNPN and SVGIG (reference sequence). The length of the CDR3 is 12 residues. The CDR3 sequence is CAWSFVGGGYTF. CDR3 bases: TGTGCCTGGAGTTTTGTGGGAGGTGGCTACACCTTC.

Details on this clone: One base away lies a much larger clone, so this may be a sequencing read error. Other nucleotide sequences in the sample specify the same CDR3. The chain is built from TRBV4-1 and TRBJ1-1; no reliable D call. Trimming shortened V by 0 bases and J by 5 bases, and 7 bases separated the two germline ends. Germline V gene data show CDR1 as MGHRA and CDR2 as YSYEKL. The CDR3 has 13 residues. In DNA form, the CDR3 reads TGCGCCAGCAGCCAAGATCCGGGGACTGAAGCTTTCTTT. Translated, it gives CASSQDPGTEAFF.

J is TRBJ2-2 and V is TRBV7-6; TRBD2 matches 13 bases. V lost 5 bases and J lost 2; bases outside the gene matches: 11. Germline V CDR1 and CDR2: SGHVS, FNYEAQ. The CDR3 length is 19 residues. The CDR3 nucleotides are TGTGCCAGCAGCCGACCCGCACTAGCGGGGGGGCCCAACACCGGGGAGCTGTTTTTT. Its protein is CASSRPALAGGPNTGELFF.

V usage is TRBV12-5 and J usage is TRBJ2-2, with 9 bases aligning to TRBD1. Germline loops: CDR1 LGHNT, CDR2 FRNRAP. The CDR3 has 18 amino acids. The J segment lost 3 bases and the V segment lost 4 bases, leaving 12 bases of the junction unmatched. In DNA, the CDR3 is TGTGCTAGTGGTTGGGCCCGGGACAGGGCATCCTACACCGGGGAGCTGTTTTTT. The encoded protein is CASGWARDRASYTGELFF.

This sequence joins TRBV7-6 and TRBJ2-1; 8 positions match TRBD1. The germline V gene has CDR1 SGHVS and CDR2 FNYEAQ. The CDR3 has 16 amino acids. The V gene end was trimmed by 5 bases and the J gene end by 9 bases; junction bases not matched to a gene: 15. The CDR3 protein is CASSEYQGAAGTEQFF. The CDR3 nucleotides are TGTGCCAGCAGCGAGTATCAGGGGGCAGCTGGTACTGAGCAGTTCTTC.

This clone was observed many times. The V call is TRBV28, the J call TRBJ1-1; D ambiguous. The germline V gene has CDR1 MDHEN and CDR2 SYDVKM. The CDR3 spans 13 residues. The germline V and J ends were trimmed by 6 bases and 3 bases, with 11 bases remaining between them. The CDR3 spells CASSLPSHTEAFF. The CDR3 DNA follows: TGTGCCAGCAGCCTCCCCAGTCACACTGAAGCTTTCTTT.

The V and J genes are TRBV5-1 and TRBJ1-4; the match to TRBD1 covers 7 bases. The germline V gene encodes CDR1 SGHRS and CDR2 YFSETQ. Trimming took 4 bases from V and 0 from J; bases not matched to a gene: 6. The CDR3 has 16 residues. The CDR3 sequence is CASSMGTDPTNEKLFF. The CDR3, as DNA: TGCGCCAGCAGCATGGGGACAGACCCAACTAATGAAAAACTGTTTTTT.

In its sample, this clone was seen once. The chain couples TRBV28 to TRBJ1-2; a possible D gene is TRBD1 (5 bases). V dropped 5 bases and J dropped 5 bases, with 12 bases sitting between them. Germline V gives CDR1 MDHEN, CDR2 SYDVKM. The CDR3 is 13 amino acids. The CDR3 region is CASSPGVPYGYTF. The CDR3, as DNA: TGTGCCAGCAGTCCGGGGGTCCCGTATGGCTACACCTTC.

This clone was counted between two and nine times. The J gene is TRBJ2-2, the V gene TRBV27, with 9 nucleotides matching TRBD1. Germline loops: CDR1 MNHEY, CDR2 SMNVEV (reference sequence). Trimming at V came to 7 bases and at J to 3 bases, leaving 6 bases not matched to a gene. This CDR3 comprises 15 residues. In DNA form, the CDR3 reads TGTGCCAGCAACCTACAGGGGGCGGACACCGGGGAGCTGTTTTTT. It is translated as CASNLQGADTGELFF.

V is TRBV7-9 and J is TRBJ2-1; a weak D match, TRBD2 (7 bases). V shed 4 bases and J shed 8 bases, with 15 bases lying between them. The CDR3 has 14 residues. Germline CDR1 is SEHNR and CDR2 is FQNEAQ (reference sequence). The CDR3 nucleotides read TGTGCCAGCAGCTCGCCCCGGGGGGCCGATGAGCAGTTCTTC. It yields the protein CASSSPRGADEQFF.

This chain uses TRBV28 with TRBJ1-5, with 10 bases fitting TRBD1. Trimming removed 5 bases from V and 4 bases from J; junction bases left unmatched: 17. CDR1 is MDHEN and CDR2 is SYDVKM in the germline V gene. The CDR3 covers 19 residues. CDR3 in amino acids: CASSPPGTGAGGYNQPQHF. The CDR3 region has the DNA TGTGCCAGCAGTCCACCCGGGACAGGGGCAGGAGGGTATAATCAGCCCCAGCATTTT.

In nucleotides, the CDR3 is TGCGCCAGCAGCTGGGCAGGGAAAGGCGACACTGAAGCTTTCTTT. Translated: CASSWAGKGDTEAFF. This chain links TRBV5-1 with TRBJ1-1, with D maybe TRBD1 (5 bases). Trimming left V 3 bases short and J 3 bases short, with 15 bases between. Germline values: CDR1 SGHRS, CDR2 YFSETQ. The CDR3 has 15 residues.

The table lists this clone with a few counts. The V and J genes are TRBV19 and TRBJ1-4, with 8 bases identical to TRBD1. Trimming took 5 bases from V and 8 from J; bases not matched to a gene: 16. The CDR3 loop spans 17 amino acids. Per the germline V gene, CDR1 is LNHDA and CDR2 is SQIVND (reference sequence). In DNA, the CDR3 is TGTGCCAGTAGTCCGGGTCCCGGGACAGGTTCTGAAGAAAAACTGTTTTTT. Translating it yields CASSPGPGTGSEEKLFF. The full variable domain, in which reference TRBV19 and TRBJ1-4 provide the parts outside the CDR3, is DGGITQSPKYLFRKEGQNVTLSCEQNLNHDAMYWYRQDPGQGLRLIYYSQIVNDFQKGDIAEGYSVSREKKESFPLTVTSAQKNPTAFYLCASSPGPGTGSEEKLFFGSGTQLSVL.

The genes are TRBV6-5 and TRBJ2-2; 8 positions match TRBD1. The CDR3 runs to 15 residues. Trimming at V came to 6 bases and at J to 7 bases, leaving 10 bases not matched to a gene. Per germline, CDR1 MNHEY and CDR2 SVGAGI. The CDR3 is CASRGGQGTGGELFF. As DNA, the CDR3 is TGTGCCAGCAGGGGAGGACAGGGAACGGGCGGGGAGCTGTTTTTT.